This T cell receptor (beta chain) was observed in a study of cytomegalovirus exposure and HLA in healthy donors. The study, taken as a whole, reports: TCR beta chains associated with HLA were, in a later analysis, more clonally expanded than equally common others.

A remark on this clone: Its specificity is unknown.

The PCR made use of 60 Vbeta and 13 Jbeta primers. The protocol was immunoSEQ multiplex PCR, while the TCRdb copy is restricted to in-frame clones and leaves out a portion. The table lists 180,000 or so clones, almost 80% of them singletons. Trimming left V 4 bases short and J 0 bases short, with 14 bases between. The germline V gene encodes CDR1 PRHDT and CDR2 FYEKMQ (reference sequence). The CDR3 is 16 amino acids. The TCR was taken from a middle-aged man in good health and CMV-seropositive. V is TRBV13 and J is TRBJ2-3; tentatively, D is TRBD1 (5 bases). The source material was PBMCs. CDR3 bases: TGTGCCAGCAGCTCACTCAGTGGGGCTAGCACAGATACGCAGTATTTT. It is translated as CASSSLSGASTDTQYF.